This T cell receptor (beta chain) derives from a study of neurological immune-mediated disorders. 5'RACE with 10-nucleotide random UMIs produced the cDNA. A single run covered 15-18 subjects with over 180 million TCR-beta sequences. TCRdb ran MiXCR on the 5' RACE reads and lists one entry per CDR3 protein. Here the sample spans over 55,000 distinct CDR3 sequences, about 10% being singletons. The time point is: longitudinal time-point 2. V was shortened by 8 bases and J by 7 bases, with 16 bases between the two germline ends. CDR1 and CDR2 from the germline V gene are SQVTM and ANQGSEA. The CDR3 is 12 residues long. This clonotype was picked up many times.

The clonotype was recovered from a man aged 25 to 40 in good health. The chain employs TRBV29-1 and TRBJ2-3, with a possible D match to TRBD1 (5 bases). The sequencing input was PBMCs. CDR3 in amino acids: CSLNAGAYTQYF. CDR3 sequence (DNA): TGCAGCTTAAACGCTGGGGCATATACGCAGTATTTT.